These 10 T cell receptor beta chains were all obtained from the same sample, sequenced in a study of post-analysis software for immune sequencing data. Study-wide results and limits: TRBV segments more frequent in patients than in controls numbered roughly 5 and included TRBV5-6, TRBV5-1 and TRBV20-1.

Unique molecular identifiers tagged the TCR beta cDNA libraries. TCRdb reprocessed the PCR reads via MiXCR and lists one record per CDR3 protein. The sample records about half a million distinct CDR3 sequences, roughly 34% being singletons. These receptors' targets are unknown. Sequencing was done on a sample of blood. Receptors originate from a girl under 18 with multiple sclerosis.

The gene calls are TRBV20-1 and TRBJ2-7, with D tentatively TRBD1 (6 bases). The CDR3 length is 13 residues. Between the trimmed V and J ends, which lost 0 bases and 4 bases, there was a span of 10 bases. From germline, CDR1 is DFQATT and CDR2 SNEGSKA (reference sequence). CDR3 sequence reads: CSAREKQGYEQYF. Written as DNA, the CDR3 is TGCAGTGCTAGAGAAAAACAGGGTTACGAGCAGTACTTC.

The V and J genes are TRBV2 and TRBJ2-5, with TRBD1 matching over 9 bases. Losses at the gene ends were 11 bases for V and 0 bases for J; bases not matched to a gene: 13. Germline V gene sequence: CDR1 SNHLY, CDR2 FYNNEI. This CDR3 has 16 residues. This chain's CDR3 is CAGKVSDRGHQETQYF. CDR3 in DNA: TGTGCCGGCAAGGTATCGGACAGGGGACACCAAGAGACCCAGTACTTC.

About this clonotype: Its ends do not fully match the called genes, so a read error is possible. This chain joins TRBV7-9 and TRBJ1-4; 7 bases line up with TRBD1. The CDR3 contains 15 residues. Germline loops: CDR1 SEHNR, CDR2 FQNEAQ (reference sequence). CDR3 region: CASSSRQGLNEKRFF. CDR3 sequence (DNA): TGTGCCAGCAGCTCCCGACAGGGTTTGAATGAAAAACGGTTTTTT.

This clonotype was observed a few times. The chain has TRBV9 and TRBJ1-5; D gene unclear. The length of the CDR3 is 15 residues. Germline lookup yields CDR1 SGDLS and CDR2 YYNGEE. V was shortened by 0 bases and J by 8 bases, with 15 bases between the two germline ends. In DNA, the CDR3 is TGTGCCAGCAGCGTAGGACTCGGACCCTTGGAGCCCCAGCATTTT. It codes for CASSVGLGPLEPQHF.

This clonotype appeared a single time. The chain combines TRBV2 with TRBJ2-1; 7 nucleotides agree with TRBD2. The CDR3 is 15 amino acids. With 10 bases clipped from V and 6 bases from J, the junction kept 15 bases outside the gene matches. Per germline, CDR1 SNHLY and CDR2 FYNNEI. CDR3 nucleotides: TGTGCCACCCACGAGCGGGGAGTCCGGGGCAATGAGCAGTTCTTC. Translating it yields CATHERGVRGNEQFF.

This clonotype was counted between two and nine times. V usage is TRBV4-2 and J usage is TRBJ1-1; no definite D call. V dropped 1 base and J dropped 10 bases, with 7 bases sitting between them. The V gene's germline CDR1 is LGHNA and CDR2 YNFKEQ. The CDR3 consists of 11 residues. CDR3 loop: CASSQGYRAFF. The CDR3 DNA reads TGTGCCAGCAGCCAAGGGTATCGAGCTTTCTTT.

This clonotype has more than one count but fewer than ten. The chain employs TRBV2 and TRBJ1-2; D not resolved. This CDR3 is built from 13 residues. CDR1 SNHLY and CDR2 FYNNEI come from the germline V gene. The ends were cut back, 8 bases at V and 3 bases at J, with 13 bases in the middle. This chain's CDR3 is CASGRSRDYGYTF. Here the CDR3 DNA reads TGTGCCAGCGGGAGAAGTCGGGACTATGGCTACACCTTC.

This clonotype was seen more than once but under ten times. The CDR3 spells CASSMTSGGGADTQYF. The DNA of the CDR3 is TGTGCCAGCAGCATGACTAGCGGGGGGGGAGCAGATACGCAGTATTTT. J is TRBJ2-3 and V is TRBV7-2; 14 bases are a match to TRBD2. Germline CDR1 and CDR2: SGHTA and FQGNSA. CDR3 length equals 16 residues. Trimming at V came to 5 bases and at J to 4 bases, leaving 5 bases not matched to a gene.

This chain connects TRBV20-1 to TRBJ2-2, with 8 bases lining up with TRBD2. With V trimmed by 0 bases and J by 5 bases, 11 bases remained unmatched. CDR1 is DFQATT and CDR2 is SNEGSKA in the germline V gene (reference sequence). This CDR3 spans 17 amino acids. CDR3 nucleotides: TGCAGTGCTAGAGATCATAGAGCGGGGGAATGGACCGGGGAGCTGTTTTTT. Translation: CSARDHRAGEWTGELFF.

Only a few counts were recorded for this clonotype. This chain uses TRBV2 with TRBJ2-5, with D perhaps given as TRBD1 or TRBD2 (6 bases each). Trimming shortened V by 3 bases and J by 5 bases, and 13 bases separated the two germline ends. Germline values: CDR1 SNHLY, CDR2 FYNNEI. The CDR3 is 14 residues long. This CDR3 reads CASSEWGAVETQYF. CDR3 bases: TGTGCCAGCAGTGAGTGGGGGGCTGTTGAGACCCAGTACTTC.